A single sample is the source of the 4 T cell receptor beta chains below, sequenced in a study of tissue T cells after allogeneic stem cell transplantation. The repertoire was sequenced with immunoSEQ multiplex PCR; TCRdb's copy has only in-frame clones and lacks some. The profile shows some 3,500 clones, around 64% of them singletons. The source material was tissue from the right colon, sampled at autopsy. The receptors shown here come from an older male donor with lung cancer.

J is TRBJ2-3 and V is TRBV7-8; the D gene is possibly TRBD1 (6 bases). Per the germline V gene, CDR1 is SGHVS and CDR2 is FQNEAQ. The CDR3 spans 15 residues. V was shortened by 6 bases and J by 0 bases, with 13 bases between the two germline ends. The CDR3 protein is CASRSYRESTDTQYF. The CDR3 DNA is TGTGCCAGCAGATCTTACAGGGAAAGCACAGATACGCAGTATTTT.

This clone was seen only once. The chain couples TRBV28 to TRBJ2-2; D unresolved. Trimming cost V 6 bases and J 6 bases, with 8 bases left between them. The CDR3 is made up of 12 amino acids. CDR1 is MDHEN and CDR2 is SYDVKM in the germline V gene. The CDR3 nucleotides are TGTGCCAGCAGCCCCGGGCCCGGGGAGCTGTTTTTT. Protein sequence: CASSPGPGELFF. The full variable domain, with the rest looked up from reference TRBV28 and TRBJ2-2, is DVKVTQSSRYLVKRTGEKVFLECVQDMDHENMFWYRQDPGLGLRLIYFSYDVKMKEKGDIPEGYSVSREKKERFSLILESASTNQTSMYLCASSPGPGELFFGEGSRLTVL.

Only one count was recorded for this clone. CDR3 protein: CASSQDAPGGAGADTQYF. The CDR3 DNA reads TGCGCCAGCAGCCAAGACGCCCCCGGAGGGGCTGGGGCAGATACGCAGTATTTT. V usage is TRBV4-3 and J usage is TRBJ2-3; weak D call: TRBD2 (6 bases). V was trimmed by 0 bases and J by 4 bases, leaving 20 bases between them. The length of the CDR3 is 18 residues. Germline CDR1 and CDR2: LGHNA and YSLEER.

The CDR3 nucleotides are TGTGCCAGCAGTTACTTTTCCCTTGAACCGGGAGTTGAAGCTTTCTTT. Its protein product is CASSYFSLEPGVEAFF. The rearrangement joins TRBV6-5 to TRBJ1-1; no clear D gene. This CDR3 spans 16 amino acids. Germline V lookup: CDR1 MNHEY, CDR2 SVGAGI. The germline V and J ends were trimmed by 1 base and 7 bases, with 19 bases remaining between them.